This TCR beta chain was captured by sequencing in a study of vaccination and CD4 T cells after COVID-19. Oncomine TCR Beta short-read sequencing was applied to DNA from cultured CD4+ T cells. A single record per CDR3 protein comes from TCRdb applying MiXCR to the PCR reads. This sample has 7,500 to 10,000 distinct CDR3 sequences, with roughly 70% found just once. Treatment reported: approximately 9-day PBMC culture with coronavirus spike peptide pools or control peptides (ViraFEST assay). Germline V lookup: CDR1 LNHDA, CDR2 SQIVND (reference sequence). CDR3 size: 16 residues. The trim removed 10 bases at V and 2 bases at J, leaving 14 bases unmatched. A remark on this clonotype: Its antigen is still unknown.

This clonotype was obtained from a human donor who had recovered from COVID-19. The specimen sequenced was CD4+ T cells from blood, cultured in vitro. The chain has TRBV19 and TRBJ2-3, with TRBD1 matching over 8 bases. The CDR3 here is CATTTTGTGYTDTQYF. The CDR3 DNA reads TGTGCCACCACCACCACCGGGACAGGTTACACAGATACGCAGTATTTT.